This TCR beta chain was observed in a study of T cells in Graves' hyperthyroidism and ophthalmopathy. Findings and caveats of the study: The majority of expanded thyroid clonotypes above 0.001 also appeared in blood. Ophthalmopathy stood apart from stable hyperthyroidism in a 13 V-J model.

As concerns this clonotype: Its antigen remains unknown. A junction end diverges from the germline sequence, so it may reflect a read error.

Uncontrolled infections, other autoimmune diseases, pregnancy or lactation led to exclusion of patients. Amplified TCR beta CDR3 regions came from RNA transcripts. HTBI primers drove first-round RT-PCR of the TCR CDR3. TCRdb redid the calling of the multiplex PCR reads with MiXCR, one entry per CDR3 protein. The table records roughly 500,000 distinct CDR3 sequences, 46% of them present only once. The sequence was obtained from an adult woman with Graves' disease, either hyperthyroidism or ophthalmopathy (not recorded which). The sample consisted of peripheral blood or thyroid tissue (not recorded which).

The CDR3 loop is CASSQGRLGTSGRNYEQYF. CDR3 bases: TGCGCCAGCAGCCAGGGACGGCTCGGGACTAGCGGGAGAAATTACGAGCAGTACTTC. The V call is TRBV7-9, the J call TRBJ2-7, with 14 bases aligning to TRBD2. The CDR3 extends over 19 amino acids. Germline V gene data show CDR1 as SEHNR and CDR2 as FQNEAQ (reference sequence). Looking up the rest from reference TRBV7-9 and TRBJ2-7 gives the full variable domain: DTGVSQNPRHKITKRGQNVTFRCDPISEHNRLYWYRQTLGQGPEFLTYFQNEAQLEKSRLLSDRFSAERPKGSFSTLEIQRTEQGDSAMYLCASSQGRLGTSGRNYEQYFGPGTRLTVT.